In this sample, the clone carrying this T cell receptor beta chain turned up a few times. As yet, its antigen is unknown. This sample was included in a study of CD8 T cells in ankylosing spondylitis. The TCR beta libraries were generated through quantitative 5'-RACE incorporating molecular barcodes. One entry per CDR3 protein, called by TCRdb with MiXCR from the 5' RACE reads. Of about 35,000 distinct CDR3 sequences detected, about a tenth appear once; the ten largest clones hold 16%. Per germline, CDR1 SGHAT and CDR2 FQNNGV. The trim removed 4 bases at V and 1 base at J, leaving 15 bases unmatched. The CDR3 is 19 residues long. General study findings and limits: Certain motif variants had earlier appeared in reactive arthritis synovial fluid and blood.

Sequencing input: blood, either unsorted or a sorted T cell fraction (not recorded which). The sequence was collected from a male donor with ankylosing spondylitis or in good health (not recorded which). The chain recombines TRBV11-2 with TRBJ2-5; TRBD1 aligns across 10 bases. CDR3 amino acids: CASSSTRDRGKGRQETQYF. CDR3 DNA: TGTGCCAGCAGCTCTACCCGGGACAGGGGTAAAGGCCGCCAAGAGACCCAGTACTTC.